The next 17 T cell receptor beta chains were all read from a single sample in a study of blood T cells in healthy people across ages. Sample-barcoded 5' priming and a J-beta primer mix drove a second PCR of roughly 6 to 12 cycles. Each CDR3 protein is one row after TCRdb ran MiXCR on the 5' RACE reads. The sample shows about 1.7 million distinct CDR3 sequences, 28% of them seen only once. Specimen: blood. The receptors derive from a woman in her 30s in good health.

Of note for this clonotype: A single base separates this from a much larger clone, so it may be a read error. V and J are TRBV29-1 and TRBJ2-1; D unresolved. This CDR3 is 10 amino acids long. CDR1 and CDR2 from the germline V gene are SQVTM and ANQGSEA. The CDR3: CGVLVTEQFF. The CDR3 nucleotides are TGCGGCGTTTTGGTCACTGAGCAGTTCTTC.

Worth noting for this clonotype: It may be a read error: a sequence one base away is much more abundant. DNA for the CDR3: TGTGCCAGCAAGCCGGAGGGGCAAGAGACCCAGTACTTC. This encodes CASKPEGQETQYF. V is TRBV10-3 and J is TRBJ2-5; D is perhaps TRBD2 (6 bases). The CDR3 runs 13 residues. Per the germline V gene, CDR1 is ENHRY and CDR2 is SYGVKD. V was shortened by 10 bases and J by 2 bases, with 14 bases between the two germline ends.

This clonotype has a count of ten or more. The chain uses TRBV5-6 and TRBJ2-5, with 7 bases matching TRBD2. This CDR3 contains 15 residues. Germline assignment: CDR1 SGHDT and CDR2 YYEEEE. V gave up 4 bases and J gave up 1 base; unmatched junction bases: 7. The CDR3 here is CASSGTSASQETQYF. The CDR3, as DNA: TGTGCCAGCAGCGGAACTAGCGCCTCCCAAGAGACCCAGTACTTC.

The table lists this clonotype with a few counts. This could be a read error, since a much larger clone is one nucleotide away. The chain employs TRBV29-1 and TRBJ2-7; no firm D call. The last part of the DNA fits TRBJ2-5 better; the J call may be wrong. CDR3 size: 10 residues. CDR1 is SQVTM, CDR2 ANQGSEA, per germline. The CDR3 region has the DNA TGCAGCGTTGTAGTAGAGACCCAGTACTTC. Translation gives CSVVVETQYF.

The gene calls are TRBV6-6 and TRBJ1-6; no definite D call. Deletions cut 6 bases from V and 10 bases from J, with 19 bases between. The germline gives CDR1 MNHNY, CDR2 SVGAGI (reference sequence). This CDR3 has 15 amino acids. CDR3 DNA: TGTGCCAGCAGACAACACGGACGGGAGGGATCACCCCTCCACTTT. Translated, it gives CASRQHGREGSPLHF.

On this clonotype: One end of the junction fails to match germline, which may point to a read error. The rearrangement joins TRBV20-1 to TRBJ1-6; a weak D match, TRBD1 (6 bases). The germline V gene has CDR1 DFQATT and CDR2 SNEGSKA (reference sequence). CDR3 size: 16 residues. CDR3 sequence (DNA): TGCAGTGCCCTTCAAGGGGGGGTTCAATATAATTCACCCCCCCACTTT. It yields the protein CSALQGGVQYNSPPHF.

The chain is built from TRBV28 and TRBJ2-7; possibly TRBD2 for D (5 bases). Germline CDR1 reads MDHEN; CDR2 reads SYDVKM. The CDR3 is 14 amino acids. Between the trimmed V and J ends, which lost 6 bases and 0 bases, there was a span of 12 bases. This CDR3 reads CASRIELGSYEQYF. The CDR3 DNA follows: TGTGCCAGCAGGATTGAACTAGGCTCCTACGAGCAGTACTTC.

This clonotype was detected many times. This rearrangement joins TRBV7-8 to TRBJ2-7; TRBD2 might be the D (5 bases). Trimming took off 4 bases at V and 0 bases at J, with 13 bases between the two ends. This CDR3 is built from 15 residues. The germline gives CDR1 SGHVS, CDR2 FQNEAQ. In nucleotides, the CDR3 is TGTGCCAGCAGCTCCCGGAGCGGAAGCTCCTACGAGCAGTACTTC. Translation gives CASSSRSGSSYEQYF.

The chain couples TRBV29-1 to TRBJ2-1; D may match TRBD1 or TRBD2 (5 bases each). Germline CDR1 is SQVTM and CDR2 is ANQGSEA. CDR3 length: 18 amino acids. V was shortened by 8 bases and J by 2 bases, with 28 bases between the two germline ends. The chain's CDR3 is CSLMGVGVEGSPYNEQFF. In DNA, the CDR3 is TGCAGCCTAATGGGGGTGGGGGTGGAAGGGAGCCCCTACAATGAGCAGTTCTTC.

This clonotype was detected only a few times. The junction does not match germline at one end; this may be a read error. This rearrangement joins TRBV10-3 to TRBJ2-7; D gene uncertain. The CDR3 is 12 amino acids. Germline V gives CDR1 ENHRY, CDR2 SYGVKD. CDR3 sequence (DNA): TGTGCCATCAGTGAGTCCAGTAACGAGCGGTACTTC. Encoded protein: CAISESSNERYF.

This clonotype occurred a few times. The chain couples TRBV20-1 to TRBJ1-5; TRBD1 matches at 11 bases. Per germline, CDR1 DFQATT and CDR2 SNEGSKA (reference sequence). J was trimmed by 3 bases and V by 5 bases; bases with no gene match: 15. The CDR3 runs to 18 residues. The CDR3 is CSAPKTGQGASHNQPQHF. In nucleotides, the CDR3 is TGCAGTGCTCCCAAAACCGGACAGGGGGCAAGTCACAATCAGCCCCAGCATTTT.

The V gene is TRBV20-1, the J gene TRBJ2-4; 7 bases align to TRBD1. CDR3 length equals 15 residues. V lost 0 bases and J lost 0; bases outside the gene matches: 2. From germline, CDR1 is DFQATT and CDR2 SNEGSKA (reference sequence). CDR3 amino acids: CSARERGLAKNIQYF. CDR3 bases: TGCAGTGCTAGAGAGAGGGGGCTAGCCAAAAACATTCAGTACTTC.

The rearrangement uses TRBV28 and TRBJ1-5, with D tentatively TRBD1 (5 bases). CDR3 size: 16 residues. With 4 bases removed from V and 1 base from J, the gap between germline ends came to 14 bases. Germline loops: CDR1 MDHEN, CDR2 SYDVKM. In nucleotides, the CDR3 is TGTGCCAGCAGTTCTAACGGACGGGGGAGCAATCAGCCCCAGCATTTT. It codes for CASSSNGRGSNQPQHF.

This clonotype showed up many times. This chain connects TRBV5-1 to TRBJ1-2; D uncertain. From germline, CDR1 is SGHRS and CDR2 YFSETQ. The CDR3 sequence is 13 residues long. V was shortened by 0 bases and J by 2 bases, with 5 bases between the two germline ends. The CDR3 loop reads CASSLGPNYGYTF. CDR3 DNA sequence: TGCGCCAGCAGCTTGGGGCCCAACTATGGCTACACCTTC.

V and J are TRBV6-2 or TRBV6-3 and TRBJ2-1; 7 positions agree with TRBD1. Looked up from germline, CDR1 is MNHEY and CDR2 is SVGEGT. J was trimmed by 9 bases and V by 0 bases; bases with no gene match: 5. The CDR3 consists of 14 residues. The CDR3 DNA reads TGTGCCAGCAGTTACTCGGCAGGGGACAGTGAGCAGTTCTTC. It yields the protein CASSYSAGDSEQFF.

As to this clonotype: At one boundary the junction diverges from the germline segment, which might be a read error. The rearrangement joins TRBV5-1 to TRBJ2-1; D is uncertain. The CDR3 has 16 residues. Germline CDR1 and CDR2: SGHRS and YFSETQ. DNA for the CDR3: TGCGCCAGCAGCTTCGACCAGGCGAGCTCCCACAATGAGCAGTTCTTC. This translates into CASSFDQASSHNEQFF.

The chain uses TRBV5-1 and TRBJ2-1, with D possibly TRBD1 on 5 matching bases. Near its end, the DNA agrees better with TRBJ2-7, so the J call may be wrong. The CDR3 sequence is 16 residues long. CDR1 is SGHRS, CDR2 YFSETQ, per germline. CDR3 residues: CASSPAQGRAYNEQYF. The CDR3 DNA is TGCGCCAGCAGCCCGGCTCAGGGAAGGGCCTACAATGAGCAGTACTTC.